The rows below give T cell receptor beta chains drawn from one sample of a study of blood T cell repertoires in COVID-19. Assay: immunoSEQ multiplex PCR; the TCRdb copy retains only in-frame clones and omits some. The sample has around 300,000 clones, about 89% seen once. The sample taken for sequencing was peripheral blood. These receptors came from a woman aged 40 to 50 who had recovered from COVID-19. CDR3s include the opening cysteine and the closing phenylalanine or tryptophan. D genes are given only for firm matches.

j_call: TRBJ1-5; d_call: TRBD1; v_call: TRBV30; cdr3_nt: TGTGCCTGGGGGACAGGGGGTGGCAATCAGCCCCAGCATTTT; cdr3_aa: CAWGTGGGNQPQHF
j_call: TRBJ2-2; d_call: -; v_call: TRBV9; cdr3_nt: TGTGCCAGCAGCACATCAGAGGCCGGGGAGCTGTTTTTT; cdr3_aa: CASSTSEAGELFF
j_call: TRBJ1-3; d_call: -; v_call: TRBV5-5; cdr3_nt: TGTGCCAGCAGCTCCGGGACTGATCCTGGAAACACCATATATTTT; cdr3_aa: CASSSGTDPGNTIYF
j_call: TRBJ2-7; d_call: -; v_call: TRBV27; cdr3_nt: TGTGCCAGTCGCGGACTGTACTACGAGCAGTACTTC; cdr3_aa: CASRGLYYEQYF
j_call: TRBJ2-7; d_call: TRBD1; v_call: TRBV5-1; cdr3_nt: TGCGCCAGCAGCTTGTTGACAGGGGGAAACGAGCAGTACTTC; cdr3_aa: CASSLLTGGNEQYF
j_call: TRBJ2-7; d_call: -; v_call: TRBV2; cdr3_nt: TGTGCCAGCAGTCCTGCGGAGCGGAACGACTACGAGCAGTACTTC; cdr3_aa: CASSPAERNDYEQYF
j_call: TRBJ2-3; d_call: TRBD2; v_call: TRBV19; cdr3_nt: TGTGCCAGTAGTATGGCTAGCGGGAGCCCTAGCACAGATACGCAGTATTTT; cdr3_aa: CASSMASGSPSTDTQYF
j_call: TRBJ2-7; d_call: -; v_call: TRBV6-5; cdr3_nt: TGTGCCAGCAGTTTCCGAACAGGGTTGAGCGAGCAGTACTTC; cdr3_aa: CASSFRTGLSEQYF
j_call: TRBJ2-1; d_call: -; v_call: TRBV2; cdr3_nt: TGTGCCAGCAGGCGGGGTCCACGCGATGAGCAGTTCTTC; cdr3_aa: CASRRGPRDEQFF
j_call: TRBJ2-5; d_call: -; v_call: TRBV2; cdr3_nt: TGTGCCAGCGTACAGGCCCAAGAGACCCAGTACTTC; cdr3_aa: CASVQAQETQYF
j_call: TRBJ2-7; d_call: TRBD2; v_call: TRBV7-2; cdr3_nt: TGTGCCAGCAGCTTCGAGACTAGCGGTACCTACGAGCAGTACTTC; cdr3_aa: CASSFETSGTYEQYF
j_call: TRBJ2-1; d_call: -; v_call: TRBV29-1; cdr3_nt: TGCAGCGTTACCCCAAGAGACGAAAGCGGTCTCAATGAGCAGTTCTTC; cdr3_aa: CSVTPRDESGLNEQFF
j_call: TRBJ2-5; d_call: TRBD2; v_call: TRBV5-1; cdr3_nt: TGCGCCTCCCGGAGGGAGGGCCAGGAGACCCAGTACTTC; cdr3_aa: CASRREGQETQYF
j_call: TRBJ2-4; d_call: -; v_call: TRBV7-9; cdr3_nt: TGTGCCAGCAGCCGCGACGGTGCAGGGGAAAACATTCAGTACTTC; cdr3_aa: CASSRDGAGENIQYF
j_call: TRBJ1-1; d_call: TRBD1; v_call: TRBV5-5; cdr3_nt: TGTGCCAGCAGCCTGGGGACAGGGCACGAGGTGGGGACTGAAGCTTTCTTT; cdr3_aa: CASSLGTGHEVGTEAFF
j_call: TRBJ2-1; d_call: TRBD1; v_call: TRBV28; cdr3_nt: TGTGCCAGCAGACTCTCAGGAGAACAGGGGGCCAATGAGCAGTTCTTC; cdr3_aa: CASRLSGEQGANEQFF